The TCR beta chain described here comes from a study of T cells in Graves' hyperthyroidism and ophthalmopathy. Together with thyroid ultrasound, orbital computed tomography, serum thyroxine and TRAb, clinical symptoms were used for diagnoses. On this clonotype: Its antigen is unknown.

From germline, CDR1 is MDHEN and CDR2 SYDVKM. The CDR3 length is 15 residues. Trimming removed 4 bases at V and 7 bases at J, with 20 bases between. There were TCR beta CDR3 regions amplified from RNA transcripts. The study used the HTBI primer set for a first-round RT-PCR of the TCR CDR3. Using its own MiXCR run on the multiplex PCR reads, TCRdb lists one record per CDR3 protein. The sample yields roughly 500,000 distinct CDR3 sequences, 46% seen once. General study points: A 13 V-J model separated ophthalmopathy from stable hyperthyroidism. Most expanded thyroid clonotypes above 0.001 recurred in blood.

The chain recombines TRBV28 with TRBJ2-7; D is tentatively TRBD1 or TRBD2 (5 bases each). The sequencing sample was made of peripheral blood or thyroid tissue (not recorded which). The TCR sequence derives from an adult woman with Graves' disease, either hyperthyroidism or ophthalmopathy (not recorded which). The CDR3 bases are TGTGCCAGCAGTTCCATTTCCGGGACGCTTAAGGAGCAGTACTTC. Protein: CASSSISGTLKEQYF.